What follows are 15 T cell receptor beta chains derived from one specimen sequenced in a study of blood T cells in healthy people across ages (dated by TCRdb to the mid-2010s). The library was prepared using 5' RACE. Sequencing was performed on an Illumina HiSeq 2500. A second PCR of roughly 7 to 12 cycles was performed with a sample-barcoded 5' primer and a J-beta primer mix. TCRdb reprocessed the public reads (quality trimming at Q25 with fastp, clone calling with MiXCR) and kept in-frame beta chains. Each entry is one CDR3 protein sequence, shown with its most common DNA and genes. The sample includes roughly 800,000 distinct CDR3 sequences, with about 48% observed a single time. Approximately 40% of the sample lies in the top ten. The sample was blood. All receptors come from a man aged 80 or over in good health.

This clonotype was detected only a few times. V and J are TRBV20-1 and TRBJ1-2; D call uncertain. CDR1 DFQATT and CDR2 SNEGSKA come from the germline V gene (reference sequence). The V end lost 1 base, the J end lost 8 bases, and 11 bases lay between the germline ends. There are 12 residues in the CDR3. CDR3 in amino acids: CSARGRPGGYTF. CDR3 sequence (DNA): TGCAGTGCTAGAGGCAGGCCGGGGGGCTACACCTTC.

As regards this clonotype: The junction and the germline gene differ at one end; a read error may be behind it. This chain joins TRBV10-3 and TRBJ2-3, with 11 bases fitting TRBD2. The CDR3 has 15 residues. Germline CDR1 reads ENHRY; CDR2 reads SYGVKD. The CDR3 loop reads CATSQLAGVRRYAYF. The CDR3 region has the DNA TGTGCCACCAGTCAACTAGCGGGAGTTCGCAGATACGCGTATTTT.

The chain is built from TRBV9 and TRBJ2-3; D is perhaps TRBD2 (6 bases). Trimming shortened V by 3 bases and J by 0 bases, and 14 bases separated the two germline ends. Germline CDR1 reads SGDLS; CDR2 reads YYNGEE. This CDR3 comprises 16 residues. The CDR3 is CASSANPGTSTDTQYF. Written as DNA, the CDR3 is TGTGCCAGCAGCGCAAATCCCGGGACTAGCACAGATACGCAGTATTTT.

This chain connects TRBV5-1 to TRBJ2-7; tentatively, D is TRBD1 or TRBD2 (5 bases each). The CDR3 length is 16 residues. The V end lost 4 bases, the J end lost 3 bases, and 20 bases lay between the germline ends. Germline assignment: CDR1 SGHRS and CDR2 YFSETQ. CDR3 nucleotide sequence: TGCGCCAGCAGCCGTGAGGGGCAGGGCGAAAGCTACGAGCAGTACTTC. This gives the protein CASSREGQGESYEQYF.

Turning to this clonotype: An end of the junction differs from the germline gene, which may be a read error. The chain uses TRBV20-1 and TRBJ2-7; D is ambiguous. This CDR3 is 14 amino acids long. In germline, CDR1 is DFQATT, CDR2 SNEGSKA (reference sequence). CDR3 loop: CSARPRVGTYEQYF. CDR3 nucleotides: TGCAGTGCTAGACCCCGGGTAGGAACCTATGAGCAGTACTTC.

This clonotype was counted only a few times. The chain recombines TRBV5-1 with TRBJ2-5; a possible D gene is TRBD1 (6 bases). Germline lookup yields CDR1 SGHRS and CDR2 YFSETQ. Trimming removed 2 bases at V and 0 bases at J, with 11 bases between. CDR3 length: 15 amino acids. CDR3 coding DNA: TGCGCCAGCAGCTTCCCGGGACAATACCAAGAGACCCAGTACTTC. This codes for CASSFPGQYQETQYF.

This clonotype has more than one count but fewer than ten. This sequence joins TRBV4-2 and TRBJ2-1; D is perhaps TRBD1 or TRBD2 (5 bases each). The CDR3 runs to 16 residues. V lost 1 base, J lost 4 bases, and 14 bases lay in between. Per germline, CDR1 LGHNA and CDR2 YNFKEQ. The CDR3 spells CASSQAVGTDYNEQFF. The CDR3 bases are TGTGCCAGCAGCCAAGCTGTCGGGACCGATTACAATGAGCAGTTCTTC.

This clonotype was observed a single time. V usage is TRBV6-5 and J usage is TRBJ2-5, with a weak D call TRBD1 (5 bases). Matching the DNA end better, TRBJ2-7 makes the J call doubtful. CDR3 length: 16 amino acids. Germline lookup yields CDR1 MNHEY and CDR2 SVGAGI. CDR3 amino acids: CASRPTGGRATYEQYF. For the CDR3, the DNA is TGTGCCAGCAGGCCAACTGGTGGCAGGGCCACTTACGAGCAGTACTTC.

The CDR3 region is CASSLVGTRDNNEQFF. CDR3 sequence (DNA): TGTGCCAGCAGCTTAGTCGGGACTAGAGATAACAATGAGCAGTTCTTC. The chain carries TRBV7-2 and TRBJ2-1; 8 nucleotides match TRBD2. Germline V lookup: CDR1 SGHTA, CDR2 FQGNSA. The ends lost 1 base at V and 5 bases at J; junction bases unmatched: 7. The CDR3 has 16 residues.

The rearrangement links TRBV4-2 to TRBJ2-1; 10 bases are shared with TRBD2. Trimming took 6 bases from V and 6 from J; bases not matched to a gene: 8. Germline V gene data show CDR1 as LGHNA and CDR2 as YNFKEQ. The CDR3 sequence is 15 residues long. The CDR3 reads CASSRGLAGVNEQFF. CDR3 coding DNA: TGTGCCAGCAGTCGGGGGCTAGCGGGAGTCAATGAGCAGTTCTTC.

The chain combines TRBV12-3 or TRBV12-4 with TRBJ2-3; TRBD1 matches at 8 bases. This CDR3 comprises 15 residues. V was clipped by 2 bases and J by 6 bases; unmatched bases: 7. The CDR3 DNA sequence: TGTGCCAGCAGTTTAAGGAGACAGGGGAAGGATACGCAGTATTTT. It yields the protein CASSLRRQGKDTQYF.

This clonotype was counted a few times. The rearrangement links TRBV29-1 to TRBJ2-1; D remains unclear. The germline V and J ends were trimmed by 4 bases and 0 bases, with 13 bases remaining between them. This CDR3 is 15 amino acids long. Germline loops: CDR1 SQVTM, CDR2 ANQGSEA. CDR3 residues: CSVVRYSSSYNEQFF. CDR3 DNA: TGCAGCGTTGTCCGCTACTCGAGCTCCTACAATGAGCAGTTCTTC.

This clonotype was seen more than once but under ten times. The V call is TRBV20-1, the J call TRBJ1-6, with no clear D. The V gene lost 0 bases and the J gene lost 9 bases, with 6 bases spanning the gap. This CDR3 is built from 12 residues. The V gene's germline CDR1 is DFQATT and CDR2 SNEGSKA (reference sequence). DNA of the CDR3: TGCAGTGCTAGAGAGTGGAGTTCACCCCTCCACTTT. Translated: CSAREWSSPLHF.

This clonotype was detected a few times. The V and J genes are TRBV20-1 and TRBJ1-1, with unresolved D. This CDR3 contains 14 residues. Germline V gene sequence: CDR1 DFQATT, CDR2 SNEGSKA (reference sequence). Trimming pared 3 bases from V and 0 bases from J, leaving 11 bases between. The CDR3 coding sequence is TGCAGTGCTAGGGCACCGATTATGAACACTGAAGCTTTCTTT. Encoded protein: CSARAPIMNTEAFF.

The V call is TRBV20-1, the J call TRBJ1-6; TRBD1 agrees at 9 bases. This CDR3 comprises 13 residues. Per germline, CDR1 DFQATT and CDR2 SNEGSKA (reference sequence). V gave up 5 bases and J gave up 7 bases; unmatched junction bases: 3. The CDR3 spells CSAPGQGNSPLHF. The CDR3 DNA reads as TGCAGTGCTCCGGGACAGGGCAATTCACCCCTCCACTTT.